Listed below are T cell receptor beta chains from one sample, sequenced in a study of OX40 agonist ivuxolimab in advanced cancers. Libraries were prepared by immunoSEQ multiplex PCR; TCRdb keeps only in-frame clonotypes and omits some of them. The sample contains over 25,000 clones, roughly 88% of which appear only once. Source: CD4+ or CD8+ T cells sorted from blood, taken in a trial of the OX40 agonist ivuxolimab. These receptors were taken from an adult with an advanced solid tumor such as melanoma, head and neck, liver or kidney cancer. Both conserved end residues are part of each CDR3. The order of the fields is V gene, D gene, J gene, clone size, CDR3 DNA, CDR3 protein. D genes are given only for firm matches. The size of a clone is reported for some rows only, either as once, few or many, or as a class for expanded clones.

>TRBV5-5|NA|TRBJ2-3|NA
TGTGCCAGCAGCTTGGACACGGGCTCGTCCACAGATACGCAGTATTTT
CASSLDTGSSTDTQYF
>TRBV30|TRBD1|TRBJ2-4|NA
TGTGCCGGGAGGGGGGACAGGGGTCTAGCCAAAAACATTCAGCACTTC
CAGRGDRGLAKNIQHF
>TRBV5-5|TRBD2|TRBJ2-3|NA
TGTGCCAGCAGCCCCGAGGACTCTAGCGGGGGGAGCACAGATACGCAGTATTTT
CASSPEDSSGGSTDTQYF
>TRBV27|NA|TRBJ2-3|NA
TGTGCCAGCAGTCCGCGACAGGACGGTAGCACAGATACGCAGTATTTT
CASSPRQDGSTDTQYF
>TRBV11-2|TRBD2|TRBJ2-2|NA
TGTGCCAGCAGCTTATTAGCTAGCGGGCTCACCGGGGAGCTGTTTTTT
CASSLLASGLTGELFF
>TRBV13|TRBD1|TRBJ2-7|NA
TGTGCCAGCAGCTTAGGAGGGGGCGCGTTAACCTACGAGCAGTACTTC
CASSLGGGALTYEQYF
>TRBV6-1|TRBD1|TRBJ1-4|NA
TGTGCCAGCGGGGGACAGGGATCTTTTGAAAAACTGTTTTTT
CASGGQGSFEKLFF
>TRBV6-5|NA|TRBJ2-1|NA
TGTGCCAGCAGTTACGAGGTTCTAAACAATGAGCAGTTCTTC
CASSYEVLNNEQFF
>TRBV19|NA|TRBJ2-7|NA
TGTGCCAGTAGTATTGGGCCCTACGAGCAGTACTTC
CASSIGPYEQYF
>TRBV25-1|TRBD1|TRBJ2-7|NA
TGTGCCAGCAGTGAATGGAGGACAGGAGGCGTCCACGAGCAGTACTTC
CASSEWRTGGVHEQYF
>TRBV27|TRBD1|TRBJ2-5|few
TGTGCCAGCAGTGGGACAGGGAGGGGGCAAGAGACCCAGTACTTC
CASSGTGRGQETQYF
>TRBV27|NA|TRBJ2-1|NA
TGTGCCAGCTACGGGGACGGCTACAATGAGCAGTTCTTC
CASYGDGYNEQFF
>TRBV9|NA|TRBJ2-3|NA
TGTGCCAGCAGCGTTTGGGACAACACAGATACGCAGTATTTT
CASSVWDNTDTQYF
>TRBV4-2|NA|TRBJ2-7|once
TGTGCCAGCAGCCAAGAGCCGTCACAGACGTACTCCTACGAGCAGTACTTC
CASSQEPSQTYSYEQYF
>TRBV9|NA|TRBJ1-1|once
TGTGCCAGCAGCGTAGGATCAAGGGGAATCACTGAAGCTTTCTTT
CASSVGSRGITEAFF
>TRBV19|NA|TRBJ2-7|NA
TGTGCCACCATGGACGGTTCCTACGAGCAGTACTTC
CATMDGSYEQYF
>TRBV4-1|TRBD2|TRBJ2-3|NA
TGCGCCAGCAGCCAAGATGGGCTAGCGGTCCGCACAGATACGCAGTATTTT
CASSQDGLAVRTDTQYF
>TRBV10-3|TRBD1|TRBJ2-2|NA
TGTGCCATCAGTGAGTCAACCTCGACAGGGGGCGGTAACACCGGGGAGCTGTTTTTT
CAISESTSTGGGNTGELFF
>TRBV7-2|TRBD2|TRBJ2-3|NA
TGTGCCAGCAGCTTTCCTAGCGGGGGGCCACCGGGCGATACGCAGTATTTT
CASSFPSGGPPGDTQYF
>TRBV21-1|NA|TRBJ2-7|NA
TGTGCCAGCAGTCACCCCTACGAGCAGTACTTC
CASSHPYEQYF
>TRBV27|TRBD1|TRBJ1-5|once
TGTGCCAGCAGTTTACAGGGGGTTTCTCAGCCCCAGCATTTT
CASSLQGVSQPQHF
>TRBV28|NA|TRBJ1-6|NA
TGTGCCAGCAGTGCGAATTCACCCCTCCACTTT
CASSANSPLHF
>TRBV6-5|NA|TRBJ1-2|NA
TGTGCCAGCAGTTACCCTGACCCTCGGGACTATGGCTACACCTTC
CASSYPDPRDYGYTF
>TRBV29-1|NA|TRBJ2-3|NA
TGCAGCGTTGAATTGGGTCTAGCAAGAGGGGGCACAGATACGCAGTATTTT
CSVELGLARGGTDTQYF
>TRBV27|NA|TRBJ2-7|NA
TGTGCCAGCAGTTTATACTACAGTGCCTACGAGCAGTACTTC
CASSLYYSAYEQYF
>TRBV6-1|NA|TRBJ2-7|NA
TGTGCCAGCAGTGAAATCAGGATGAGGGACGAGCAGTACTTC
CASSEIRMRDEQYF
>TRBV4-1|NA|TRBJ2-7|NA
TGCGCCAGCAGCCAAGTCCAGGGGAGATACGAGCAGTACTTC
CASSQVQGRYEQYF